The clone carrying this T cell receptor beta chain was seen a single time. This entry comes from a study of blood T cell repertoires in COVID-19. Study overall: Sites across the United States, Italy and Spain contributed samples from acute and convalescent COVID-19.

Looked up from germline, CDR1 is SGHTA and CDR2 is FQGNSA. V shed 1 base and J shed 6 bases, with 12 bases lying between them. This CDR3 is 14 amino acids long. Libraries were prepared by immunoSEQ multiplex PCR; TCRdb keeps only in-frame clonotypes and omits some of them. The sample holds 35,000 to 50,000 clones, about 85% seen once. The chain recombines TRBV7-2 with TRBJ1-2, with D possibly matching TRBD1 (5 bases). The source of this sequence is a man aged 60-69 years with acute or convalescent COVID-19. The source material was peripheral blood. The CDR3 is CASSLDWTLNGYTF. In DNA, the CDR3 is TGTGCCAGCAGCTTAGATTGGACACTTAATGGCTACACCTTC.